Listed here are 5 T cell receptor beta chains from one sample, sequenced in a study of OX40 agonist ivuxolimab in advanced cancers. Produced via immunoSEQ multiplex PCR; TCRdb's table is partial and in-frame only. The sample shows some 85,000 clones, around 87% of them seen only once. The input for sequencing was CD4+ or CD8+ T cells sorted from blood, taken in a trial of the OX40 agonist ivuxolimab. The receptors stem from an adult with an advanced solid tumor such as melanoma, head and neck, liver or kidney cancer.

The genes are TRBV10-3 and TRBJ2-5; 8 nucleotides align to TRBD1. The CDR3 runs 15 residues. Germline V gene data show CDR1 as ENHRY and CDR2 as SYGVKD. The V segment lost 6 bases and the J segment 1 base; nucleotides outside the gene matches: 7. CDR3: CAIRETGQGQETQYF. DNA for the CDR3: TGTGCCATCAGGGAGACTGGACAGGGCCAAGAGACCCAGTACTTC.

This chain connects TRBV2 to TRBJ1-2, with TRBD1 matching over 9 bases. The germline V gene encodes CDR1 SNHLY and CDR2 FYNNEI. The CDR3 sequence is 15 residues long. V was clipped by 5 bases and J by 6 bases; unmatched bases: 10. The DNA of the CDR3 is TGTGCCAGCAGTCCAGGACAGGGGATATCGAATGGCTACACCTTC. This sequence encodes CASSPGQGISNGYTF.

This clone has a single count. The J gene is TRBJ2-7, the V gene TRBV7-8, with D uncertain. V was pared by 6 bases and J by 2 bases, with 8 bases between. This CDR3 has 12 amino acids. Germline V lookup: CDR1 SGHVS, CDR2 FQNEAQ. CDR3 sequence: CASSRGPYEQYF. The CDR3 DNA reads as TGTGCCAGCAGTCGTGGGCCCTACGAGCAGTACTTC.

The rearrangement joins TRBV7-9 to TRBJ1-5; weak D call: TRBD1 (5 bases). Germline CDR1 SEHNR, CDR2 FQNEAQ (reference sequence). V lost 5 bases to trimming and J lost 7 bases, with 15 bases between them. The CDR3 length is 14 residues. CDR3 residues: CASSPGEGLQPQHF. DNA of the CDR3: TGTGCCAGCAGCCCCGGCGAGGGGTTGCAGCCCCAGCATTTT.

The chain has TRBV13 and TRBJ2-1; 10 bases agree with TRBD2. The germline CDR1 and CDR2 sequences are PRHDT and FYEKMQ (reference sequence). The CDR3 is 16 amino acids. Trimming removed 3 bases from V and 6 bases from J; junction bases left unmatched: 8. CDR3 sequence: CASSFRSGRARNEQFF. The CDR3 nucleotides are TGTGCCAGCAGCTTTAGGAGCGGGAGGGCTCGCAATGAGCAGTTCTTC. Supplemented by reference TRBV13 and TRBJ2-1, the full variable domain reads AAGVIQSPRHLIKEKRETATLKCYPIPRHDTVYWYQQGPGQDPQFLISFYEKMQSDKGSIPDRFSAQQFSDYHSELNMSSLELGDSALYFCASSFRSGRARNEQFFGPGTRLTVL.